The rows below give T cell receptor beta chains drawn from one sample of a study of glioma-infiltrating T cells after dendritic cell vaccination. Using immunoSEQ multiplex PCR, the repertoire was profiled, and TCRdb retains in-frame clones only, with some absent. The top ten hold 5% to 7% of the sample, which has about 99,000 clones, 75% to 90% seen once. Source: blood, taken after dendritic cell vaccination. Receptor source: a human donor with glioblastoma. Both conserved end residues are part of each CDR3. The order of the fields is J gene, clone size, D gene, CDR3 length, V gene, CDR3 DNA, CDR3 protein. The D gene is left open where the match is weak. A row's size may be missing; if present it is once, few, many or a size class.

TRBJ1-6 NA TRBD1 15 TRBV5-1 TGCGCCAGCAGCTTAGGGACAGGACCAGAATCACCCCTCCACTTT CASSLGTGPESPLHF
TRBJ2-2 NA NA 14 TRBV19 TGTGCCAGTAGAGTCACAGTACACACCGGGGAGCTGTTTTTT CASRVTVHTGELFF
TRBJ2-1 NA TRBD2 15 TRBV5-1 TGCGCCAGCAGCTTGGAGCGGGGGTCCTACAATGAGCAGTTCTTC CASSLERGSYNEQFF
TRBJ2-7 NA TRBD1 15 TRBV7-8 TGTGCCAGCAGAAACGACAGGGTCCGCAACTACGAGCAGTACTTC CASRNDRVRNYEQYF
TRBJ1-1 NA NA 15 TRBV2 TGTGCCAGCAGTGAAGGAACCGTCTTCACACGGGGGGCTTTCTTT CASSEGTVFTRGAFF
TRBJ1-1 once NA 14 TRBV7-3 TGTGCCAGCAGCTTACAGTTAGGGGGCACTGAAGCTTTCTTT CASSLQLGGTEAFF
TRBJ1-1 NA NA 14 TRBV19 TGTGCCAGTAGTATTCGGCGGGGGAACACTGAAGCTTTCTTT CASSIRRGNTEAFF
TRBJ2-7 NA TRBD1 16 TRBV23-1 TGCGCCAGCAGTCAATCGAGAAGGACAGGGCTCTACGAGCAGTACTTC CASSQSRRTGLYEQYF
TRBJ2-1 NA NA 16 TRBV5-1 TGCGCCAGCAGCTTGGCAGGGCAGAGCTCCTACAATGAGCAGTTCTTC CASSLAGQSSYNEQFF
TRBJ1-1 NA NA 15 TRBV6-5 TGTGCCAGCAGTCACTCCCAGGGTACGCCCAATGAAGCTTTCTTT CASSHSQGTPNEAFF
TRBJ1-1 NA NA 14 TRBV6-5 TGTGCCAGCAGTTATTCAGGCCCCCTGACTGAAGCTTTCTTT CASSYSGPLTEAFF
TRBJ2-5 NA TRBD2 16 TRBV6-5 TGTGCCAGCAGTTCAACTAGCGGGGGGCCGGGGAAGACCCAGTACTTC CASSSTSGGPGKTQYF
TRBJ2-5 NA NA 16 TRBV5-4 TGTGCCAGCAGCTCCGGGGGCCGGGGGGACCAAGAGACCCAGTACTTC CASSSGGRGDQETQYF
TRBJ1-1 NA NA 15 TRBV9 TGTGCCAGCAGCCCCCGGGAGGGGAGAGCCTCTGAAGCTTTCTTT CASSPREGRASEAFF
TRBJ1-2 NA TRBD1 15 TRBV7-9 TGTGCCAGCAGCTTACGGGGGACAGGTGGGAGAGGCTACACCTTC CASSLRGTGGRGYTF
TRBJ2-5 NA NA 14 TRBV19 TGTGCCAGTAAAATTGGGTCGGGTTCAGCGACCCAGTACTTC CASKIGSGSATQYF
TRBJ2-1 NA NA 13 TRBV15 TGTGCCACCAGCAGAGCGGGCTACAATGAGCAGTTCTTC CATSRAGYNEQFF
TRBJ1-1 few NA 16 TRBV2 TGTGCCAGCAGTGAACCTGCGGTCAGGAGGGGAACTGAAGCTTTCTTT CASSEPAVRRGTEAFF
TRBJ2-6 NA NA 16 TRBV5-1 TGCGCCAGCAGCTTGGCCCAGGTCTCTGGGGCCAACGTCCTGACTTTC CASSLAQVSGANVLTF
TRBJ2-2 NA TRBD1 16 TRBV6-5 TGTGCCAGCAGTTCCCACGGGGACAGGGGGTCCGGGGAGCTGTTTTTT CASSSHGDRGSGELFF
TRBJ2-5 NA TRBD2 16 TRBV4-1 TGCGCCAGCTCCCCGGTGGGGGCGGGAGGCCCTTGGGAGCAGTACTTC CASSPVGAGGPWEQYF
TRBJ1-1 NA NA 13 TRBV7-9 TGTGCCAGCAGCTTATTAGTCGGGGTTCCGGCTTTCTTT CASSLLVGVPAFF
TRBJ1-5 NA NA 14 TRBV5-1 TGCGCCAGCAGCTTGGGACTGGGTGGTCAGCCCCAGCATTTT CASSLGLGGQPQHF
TRBJ2-7 NA TRBD2 14 TRBV5-1 TGCGCCAGCAGCCCTAGCGGGGGGGCGTACGAGCAGTACTTC CASSPSGGAYEQYF
TRBJ1-4 NA TRBD1 18 TRBV5-1 TGCGCCAGCAGCTTGGCCCCGGGACAGGGAGAAGAAAATGAAAAACTGTTTTTT CASSLAPGQGEENEKLFF
TRBJ2-1 NA TRBD2 16 TRBV6-5 TGTGCCAGCAGTTCCCTCGCGGGAGGGGTTTGGAATGAGCAGTTCTTC CASSSLAGGVWNEQFF
TRBJ1-1 NA TRBD1 13 TRBV27 TGTGCCAGCAGTCCCAGACAGGGGTTGAAAGCTTTCTTT CASSPRQGLKAFF
TRBJ1-3 NA NA 15 TRBV6-5 TGTGCCACCGCTGTCGGGGGGGCGTTTGGAAACACCATATATTTT CATAVGGAFGNTIYF